The subject of this entry is one TCR delta chain. This clone is judged medium-sized (0.01 to 0.1%). Its antigen target is currently unknown. No base qualities exist here, and no much larger clone lies one base off it. This sample includes further DNA sequences coding for the same CDR3. The germline V gene sets CDR1 to GEAIGNYY and CDR2 to EKD. From V the trimming removes 4 bases and from J it removes 2 bases, while the gene matches leave 24 bases of the junction unaccounted for. The CDR3 numbers 21 residues from cysteine through phenylalanine. Just CDR3 DNA is preserved here, 63 bases in frame from base 1. Bulk sequencing of complete TCR delta chain (Vdelta2) repertoires was used to follow how often functionally characterized gamma9delta2 T cell clones occurred. The Dutch blood bank supplied purchased peripheral blood from anonymous healthy donors. The gamma9delta2 T cells examined in the study came from the peripheral blood of healthy donors.

To prepare the library, PCR was applied. The instrument was an Illumina MiSeq. In the original analysis: In reporting clonotype frequencies of the TRDV repertoire, clonotypes with just one read were left out. Public reads were reanalyzed in TCRdb with CATT, and rows carrying the same DNA were merged afterwards. The V and J calls come from TCRdb's annotation, not from the publication. Recorded for this sample are about 1,600 delta-chain clones; 15% to 20% of them occurred a single time. Less than 65% of the sample is taken by the ten largest. This entry is derived from a study of TRDV2 sequences in healthy donors (TCRdb year 2020). As for the study more broadly: Around 20 single-cell-derived gamma9delta2 T cell clones spanning the full range of antitumor activity were TCR-sequenced and traced within the bulk repertoire. What the study reported, not specific to this receptor: The TCRdelta clonotypes of several highly reactive clones appeared rare, since those clonotypes could not be detected in the bulk sequencing data from the donors of those clones. Observed TCRdelta repertoires were highly focused, yet clonotype frequency did not correlate with antitumor functional potential of the respective clone.

This TCR came from a human donor in good health. Material: Vd2+ gamma-delta T cells from blood. Taken with the paper, the label for cell subset or site translates to: TCR Vdelta2-expressing (gamma9delta2) T cells. The chain joins TRDV2 to TRDJ1; TRDD3 fits 10 bases in the junction. CDR3 region: CACDTLRLGDHGSNRTDKLIF. Read as DNA, the sequence is TGTGCCTGTGATACCCTACGACTGGGGGATCATGGTTCCAATAGAACCGATAAACTCATCTTT.